This TCR beta chain appears in the sequencing data of a study of T-cell reconstitution after alpha-beta-depleted transplantation in children (dated by TCRdb to about 2016). Broadly, across the study: T-cell immune reconstitution after TCRalphabeta/CD19-depleted allogeneic hematopoietic cell transplantation in children was quantitatively tracked in the study by means of TCR repertoire profiling.

The sample's treatment or condition label, in plain terms: allogeneic hematopoietic cell transplantation with graft depleted of TCRalphabeta T cells and CD19 B cells. The children who served as transplant recipients had been given grafts of TCRalphabeta/CD19-depleted allogeneic hematopoietic cells. This clonotype was found a few times. It lacks a known antigen. No clone much larger than this one lies a single base away; base qualities are absent. Trimming accounts for 4 bases at V and 7 bases at J, while the number of junction bases matched to no gene is 7. Spanning cysteine to phenylalanine, the CDR3 consists of 15 amino acids. The CDR3 DNA has 45 bases and is translated from base 1. Looking up the germline V gene (reference sequence) yields CDR1 LGHDT and CDR2 YNNKEL. The research as a whole found: The apparently early alphabetaT-cell count recovery about two months after transplant was reportedly dependent on only several hundred rapidly expanded clones derived from non-depleted graft cells. The frequencies of hyperexpanded clones fell over the following months, and after one year, T-cell counts and TCRbeta diversity were mostly attributed to newly produced T cells. In some patients, high TCRbeta diversity at day 60 was attributed to recipient T cells and intrathymic progenitors that had survived conditioning.

Libraries were prepared through PCR. The sample was run on an Illumina HiSeq 2500. TCR libraries were prepared with molecular barcoding, using unique molecular identifiers to normalize TCRbeta repertoire quantification. TCRdb cleaned the public reads at Q25 with fastp, built clones with MiXCR and kept in-frame beta chains. Identical CDR3 proteins give one entry, which carries the most common genes and DNA. The sample profile shows more than 200,000 distinct CDR3 sequences; 8.4% of them were found once. The top ten constitute about 40% of the sample. Source: PBMCs, mostly from graft donor cells, taken 360 days after TCRalphabeta/CD19-depleted stem cell transplant. This chain is built from TRBV3-1 and TRBJ2-1, and 10 junctional nucleotides match TRBD1. The receptor comes from a male patient between 2 and 15 years old who had a stem cell transplant for acute myeloid leukemia, so the T cells may come from the graft donor. The DNA reads TGTGCCAGCAGCCCGCGGACAGGGGGAGTGAATGAGCAGTTCTTC. This is translated as CASSPRTGGVNEQFF.